These 28 T cell receptor beta chains originate from one sample sequenced in a study of blood T cell repertoires in COVID-19 (TCRdb year 2020). The library was built by means of the immunoSEQ multiplex PCR assay. This is the immuneACCESS table as TCRdb keeps it, with only in-frame sequences that have V and J called. A part of the clones is gone; compared with another copy, unresolved V genes explain less than half, and the rest is unexplained. The sample table contains over 250,000 clones; only one count was recorded for less than 90% of them. The ten largest clones add up to roughly 13% of the sample. Sequencing was performed on peripheral blood. The receptors stem from a human donor in a cohort sampled during active COVID-19.

The chain employs TRBV6-2 or TRBV6-3 and TRBJ2-1; 7 nucleotides match TRBD1. J gave up 6 bases and V 5 bases, and 7 bases lay outside the gene matches. CDR1 MNHEY and CDR2 SVGEGT come from the germline V gene. The CDR3 totals 14 residues. The CDR3 reads CASSRPGQTNEQFF. CDR3 nucleotide sequence: TGTGCCAGCAGTCGTCCGGGACAGACCAATGAGCAGTTCTTC.

This chain links TRBV5-5 with TRBJ1-5; TRBD1 aligns across 8 bases. CDR3 length: 16 residues. CDR1 and CDR2 from the germline V gene are SGHKS and YYEKEE (reference sequence). Losses at the gene ends were 0 bases for V and 4 bases for J; bases not matched to a gene: 6. The CDR3 nucleotides are TGTGCCAGCAGCTTGGAGGGACGACAGGGGAATCAGCCCCAGCATTTT. It is translated as CASSLEGRQGNQPQHF.

This chain joins TRBV6-4 and TRBJ1-5; D perhaps matches TRBD1 (5 bases). The CDR3 is 16 residues long. With 4 bases removed from V and 3 bases from J, the gap between germline ends came to 16 bases. Germline V gene data show CDR1 as MRHNA and CDR2 as SNTAGT. Written as DNA, the CDR3 is TGTGCCAGCAGTGCCGTCCACGGAGGGGTCAATCAGCCCCAGCATTTT. Translated: CASSAVHGGVNQPQHF.

The V call is TRBV5-5, the J call TRBJ2-5; 7 nucleotides agree with TRBD2. CDR1 is SGHKS, CDR2 YYEKEE, per germline (reference sequence). The CDR3 covers 16 residues. The J segment lost 5 bases and the V segment lost 0 bases, leaving 10 bases of the junction unmatched. CDR3 bases: TGTGCCAGCAGCTTGGGGCCCGCGGGAGTCGGCGAGACCCAGTACTTC. This encodes CASSLGPAGVGETQYF.

The count of this clone is one. The rearrangement uses TRBV9 and TRBJ1-1; tentatively, D is TRBD1 (6 bases). Germline-derived CDR1 and CDR2 are SGDLS and YYNGEE. The CDR3 totals 14 residues. V was shortened by 4 bases and J by 4 bases, with 14 bases between the two germline ends. CDR3 protein: CASSKQQGITEAFF. CDR3 DNA: TGTGCCAGCAGCAAACAACAGGGCATCACTGAAGCTTTCTTT.

This chain uses TRBV10-3 with TRBJ2-7, with D tentatively TRBD2 (6 bases). This CDR3 spans 14 amino acids. In germline, CDR1 is ENHRY, CDR2 SYGVKD. Trimming shortened V by 6 bases and J by 6 bases, and 18 bases separated the two germline ends. The CDR3 coding sequence is TGTGCCATCAGGCGGGACGGCTCGTATCCCGAGCAGTACTTC. Translating it yields CAIRRDGSYPEQYF.

The chain uses TRBV27 and TRBJ1-1, with TRBD1 matching 8 bases. CDR1 is MNHEY and CDR2 is SMNVEV in the germline V gene (reference sequence). The CDR3 length is 15 residues. V dropped 5 bases and J dropped 11; count of bases not matched to a gene: 16. In nucleotides, the CDR3 is TGTGCCAGCAGTCCCCAGGGGGCCCTAAAGGTGATGGCTTTCTTT. This sequence encodes CASSPQGALKVMAFF.

This clone appeared once. This rearrangement joins TRBV28 to TRBJ2-7; possible D gene TRBD1, 6 bases. The CDR3 loop spans 14 amino acids. CDR1 and CDR2 from the germline V gene are MDHEN and SYDVKM. V dropped 5 bases and J dropped 3 bases, with 14 bases sitting between them. The CDR3 region is CASSAPGHLYEQYF. CDR3 in DNA: TGTGCCAGCAGTGCCCCGGGACACCTCTACGAGCAGTACTTC.

The count of this clone is one. The chain is built from TRBV12-3 or TRBV12-4 and TRBJ2-1, with 7 bases identical to TRBD1. This CDR3 contains 13 residues. Trimming at V came to 6 bases and at J to 4 bases, leaving 3 bases not matched to a gene. CDR3 region: CASRDRLYNEQFF. DNA for the CDR3: TGTGCCAGCAGGGACAGGCTTTACAATGAGCAGTTCTTC.

The CDR3 region is CASSPGTVGRRAFF. The DNA for the CDR3 is TGTGCCAGCAGTCCCGGGACAGTTGGGAGAAGAGCTTTCTTT. V usage is TRBV28 and J usage is TRBJ1-1; the match to TRBD1 covers 7 bases. The V and J ends lost 5 bases and 10 bases, in that order; junction bases with no gene match: 13. CDR3 length equals 14 residues. Germline V gene data show CDR1 as MDHEN and CDR2 as SYDVKM.

This clone came up a few times. The V call is TRBV28, the J call TRBJ2-7; 8 bases are shared with TRBD1. The CDR3 spans 14 residues. J was trimmed by 3 bases and V by 7 bases; bases with no gene match: 8. The germline V gene encodes CDR1 MDHEN and CDR2 SYDVKM. The CDR3 region is CASTSGGTGYEQYF. CDR3 DNA: TGTGCCAGCACTTCCGGCGGGACAGGCTACGAGCAGTACTTC.

The chain couples TRBV4-1 to TRBJ1-1; D possibly corresponds to TRBD1 (5 bases). Trimming shortened V by 4 bases and J by 0 bases, and 12 bases separated the two germline ends. CDR1 and CDR2 (germline): MGHRA, YSYEKL. This CDR3 has 15 amino acids. The CDR3 bases are TGCGCCAGCAGCCGCTACGAGACAGTGAACACTGAAGCTTTCTTT. This translates into CASSRYETVNTEAFF.

The chain recombines TRBV7-9 with TRBJ2-1; 9 bases line up with TRBD2. Germline values: CDR1 SEHNR, CDR2 FQNEAQ (reference sequence). The CDR3 covers 12 residues. V dropped 8 bases and J dropped 15; count of bases not matched to a gene: 11. The CDR3: CASQGLASRGFF. CDR3 sequence (DNA): TGTGCCAGCCAAGGACTAGCGTCGAGGGGGTTCTTC.

This clone has just one count. The chain joins TRBV27 to TRBJ2-3; 8 nucleotides match TRBD1. Germline V gene lookup returns CDR1 MNHEY and CDR2 SMNVEV (reference sequence). CDR3 length: 14 residues. V trimming: 5 bases; J trimming: 5 bases; junction bases outside the gene matches: 6. CDR3 amino acids: CASSLGQGRDTQYF. The CDR3 DNA sequence: TGTGCCAGCAGTCTTGGACAGGGCAGAGATACGCAGTATTTT.

This CDR3 is CASFPRETTGKAFF. CDR3 sequence (DNA): TGTGCCAGCTTCCCAAGGGAAACTACAGGCAAAGCTTTCTTT. The chain is built from TRBV18 and TRBJ1-1, with D possibly being TRBD1 (5 bases). Germline CDR1 KGHSH, CDR2 LQKENI. V gave up 7 bases and J gave up 9 bases, with 21 bases separating them. The CDR3 length is 14 residues. Filled out from reference TRBV18 and TRBJ1-1, the complete variable domain reads NAGVMQNPRHLVRRRGQEARLRCSPMKGHSHVYWYRQLPEEGLKFMVYLQKENIIDESGMPKERFSAEFPKEGPSILRIQQVVRGDSAAYFCASFPRETTGKAFFGQGTRLTVV.

The chain combines TRBV28 with TRBJ2-4, with 8 bases fitting TRBD1. V gave up 5 bases and J gave up 7 bases; unmatched junction bases: 7. Germline loops: CDR1 MDHEN, CDR2 SYDVKM. This CDR3 comprises 14 residues. The DNA for the CDR3 is TGTGCCAGCAGTGGACAGGGACGGGGTAACATTCAGTACTTC. Translation: CASSGQGRGNIQYF.

This chain connects TRBV28 to TRBJ1-5; no definite D call. Germline loops: CDR1 MDHEN, CDR2 SYDVKM. Trimming pared 7 bases from V and 1 base from J, leaving 17 bases between. The CDR3 is 16 amino acids. CDR3 DNA: TGTGCCAGCACACAAGGAGGGTTGTGGAGCAATCAGCCCCAGCATTTT. It yields the protein CASTQGGLWSNQPQHF.

The V gene is TRBV19, the J gene TRBJ2-6, with D tentatively TRBD1 (5 bases). With 1 base removed from V and 0 bases from J, the gap between germline ends came to 13 bases. CDR1 and CDR2 from the germline V gene are LNHDA and SQIVND (reference sequence). CDR3 size: 18 residues. CDR3 nucleotides: TGTGCCAGTAGTATAGGAGTCAGGGTATCCTCTGGGGCCAACGTCCTGACTTTC. Protein sequence: CASSIGVRVSSGANVLTF. The whole variable domain, filled in from reference TRBV19 and TRBJ2-6, reads DGGITQSPKYLFRKEGQNVTLSCEQNLNHDAMYWYRQDPGQGLRLIYYSQIVNDFQKGDIAEGYSVSREKKESFPLTVTSAQKNPTAFYLCASSIGVRVSSGANVLTFGAGSRLTVL.

This chain links TRBV20-1 with TRBJ1-1, with 9 bases identical to TRBD1. V trimming: 3 bases; J trimming: 4 bases; junction bases outside the gene matches: 12. The CDR3 is made up of 16 amino acids. Germline-derived CDR1 and CDR2 are DFQATT and SNEGSKA (reference sequence). CDR3 bases: TGCAGTGCTAGTAACAGGGGGCGCGGGTTCGGCACTGAAGCTTTCTTT. Amino acid sequence: CSASNRGRGFGTEAFF.

The chain employs TRBV12-3 or TRBV12-4 and TRBJ2-7; D is unresolved. The V end lost 1 base, the J end lost 3 bases, and 7 bases lay between the germline ends. The CDR3 extends over 13 amino acids. CDR3 protein: CASSLVEDYEQYF. Here the CDR3 DNA reads TGTGCCAGCAGTTTAGTCGAGGACTACGAGCAGTACTTC.

V is TRBV19 and J is TRBJ2-1; weak D call: TRBD2 (5 bases). Germline-derived CDR1 and CDR2 are LNHDA and SQIVND (reference sequence). The CDR3 totals 14 residues. Trimming left V 4 bases short and J 6 bases short, with 13 bases between. The CDR3 sequence: CASSRARTFNEQFF. In nucleotides, the CDR3 is TGTGCCAGTAGTAGAGCAAGGACTTTCAATGAGCAGTTCTTC.

As concerns this clone: Other DNA sequences in this sample translate to the same CDR3. The CDR3 is CASSLASSNTEAFF. The CDR3, as DNA: TGCGCCAGCAGCTTGGCGTCTTCGAACACTGAAGCTTTCTTT. The V call is TRBV5-1, the J call TRBJ1-1; D ambiguous. Germline-derived CDR1 and CDR2 are SGHRS and YFSETQ. V was cut by 0 bases and J by 1 base, with 7 bases left in between. The CDR3 has 14 amino acids. Based on the CDR3 plus reference TRBV5-1 and TRBJ1-1, the full variable domain is KAGVTQTPRYLIKTRGQQVTLSCSPISGHRSVSWYQQTPGQGLQFLFEYFSETQRNKGNFPGRFSGRQFSNSRSEMNVSTLELGDSALYLCASSLASSNTEAFFGQGTRLTVV.

For this clone: The sample has other DNA sequences that encode this CDR3 too. This chain connects TRBV7-9 to TRBJ1-4; D might be TRBD1 (6 bases). The V end was cut by 0 bases, the J end by 8 bases, with 10 bases between. The V gene's germline CDR1 is SEHNR and CDR2 FQNEAQ (reference sequence). This CDR3 comprises 14 residues. CDR3 in DNA: TGTGCCAGCAGCTTAGCCGGGGGGCGAGAAAAACTGTTTTTT. It codes for CASSLAGGREKLFF.

This clone appeared once. V usage is TRBV5-1 and J usage is TRBJ2-3; D unresolved. Per germline, CDR1 SGHRS and CDR2 YFSETQ. The ends were cut back, 0 bases at V and 2 bases at J, with 13 bases in the middle. The CDR3 runs 16 residues. The CDR3 nucleotides are TGCGCCAGCAGCTTGGTTCAGAACCTCCACACAGATACGCAGTATTTT. Protein: CASSLVQNLHTDTQYF.

The V call is TRBV5-1, the J call TRBJ2-7; the match to TRBD2 covers 11 bases. Trimming at V came to 4 bases and at J to 3 bases, leaving 3 bases not matched to a gene. CDR1 is SGHRS, CDR2 YFSETQ, per germline. The CDR3 has 14 residues. The CDR3, as DNA: TGCGCCAGCAGCGCCGGGACTAGCGGCTACGAGCAGTACTTC. Its protein is CASSAGTSGYEQYF.

The CDR3 DNA sequence: TGTGCCACCAGCTTAGAGATTGGCGGGAGGAGTGAGCAGTTCTTC. It translates to CATSLEIGGRSEQFF. The gene calls are TRBV24-1 and TRBJ2-1; TRBD2 aligns across 8 bases. J lost 9 bases, V lost 7 bases, and 13 bases had no gene match. CDR1 and CDR2 from the germline V gene are KGHDR and SFDVKD. The CDR3 totals 15 residues.

The V gene is TRBV6-6, the J gene TRBJ2-7; D unresolved. The CDR3 is 16 residues long. CDR1 and CDR2 from the germline V gene are MNHNY and SVGAGI (reference sequence). With 4 bases removed from V and 0 bases from J, the gap between germline ends came to 16 bases. For the CDR3, the DNA is TGTGCCAGCAGTTCTACGGAGAGGCGAGTCTCCTACGAGCAGTACTTC. Its translation: CASSSTERRVSYEQYF.

In its sample, this clone was seen once. The chain uses TRBV28 and TRBJ1-5; D gene unclear. This CDR3 has 14 residues. The V gene's germline CDR1 is MDHEN and CDR2 SYDVKM. V dropped 2 bases and J dropped 5 bases, with 10 bases sitting between them. The CDR3 loop reads CASSLRANYQPQHF. CDR3 nucleotides: TGTGCCAGCAGTTTAAGAGCCAACTATCAGCCCCAGCATTTT.